This passage covers 28 T cell receptor beta chains from one sample sequenced in a study of chemoradiotherapy in HPV16-positive cancers. The repertoire was sequenced with immunoSEQ multiplex PCR; TCRdb's copy has only in-frame clones and lacks some. In the table there are under 6,500 clones, about 86% of which are singletons. The material was tumor tissue, obtained from a patient who underwent chemoradiotherapy. The receptors shown here come from a human donor with HPV-associated anogenital cancer.

This rearrangement joins TRBV11-1 to TRBJ1-1; 8 bases agree with TRBD1. This CDR3 is built from 14 residues. The J segment lost 3 bases and the V segment lost 5 bases, leaving 5 bases of the junction unmatched. Germline V CDR1 and CDR2: SGHAT, FQDESV (reference sequence). The CDR3 DNA sequence: TGTGCCAGCAGCCCAGGACAGGGTGACACTGAAGCTTTCTTT. The encoded protein is CASSPGQGDTEAFF.

This clone has a single count. The rearrangement links TRBV4-2 to TRBJ1-5; D remains unclear. V was cut by 0 bases and J by 9 bases, with 21 bases left in between. CDR1 and CDR2 (germline): LGHNA, YNFKEQ. The CDR3 loop spans 17 amino acids. CDR3 nucleotide sequence: TGTGCCAGCAGCCAAGATGGTAGCTTGAGCGGGGAGTGGCCCCAGCATTTT. This translates into CASSQDGSLSGEWPQHF.

This chain joins TRBV29-1 and TRBJ1-2, with 7 positions matching TRBD1. CDR1 and CDR2 (germline): SQVTM, ANQGSEA. This CDR3 is built from 13 residues. With 4 bases clipped from V and 3 bases from J, the junction kept 5 bases outside the gene matches. The CDR3 coding sequence is TGCAGCGTTGCCGCTGGACAGGACTATGGCTACACCTTC. Its protein product is CSVAAGQDYGYTF.

The rearrangement uses TRBV5-1 and TRBJ2-3; no clear D gene. V was pared by 4 bases and J by 3 bases, with 15 bases between. The CDR3 is 15 residues long. Looked up from germline, CDR1 is SGHRS and CDR2 is YFSETQ. In nucleotides, the CDR3 is TGCGCCAGCAGCCTGACCGGGCTGGGAACAGATACGCAGTATTTT. It is translated as CASSLTGLGTDTQYF.

V is TRBV7-7 and J is TRBJ2-2, with D maybe TRBD1 (6 bases). The CDR3 extends over 16 amino acids. The V end was cut by 4 bases, the J end by 7 bases, with 19 bases between. The V gene's germline CDR1 is SSHAT and CDR2 FNYEAQ (reference sequence). The DNA of the CDR3 is TGTGCCAGCAGCTCAGGGGAACTAGAGATGGTCGGGGAGCTGTTTTTT. Translated: CASSSGELEMVGELFF.

The J gene is TRBJ1-1, the V gene TRBV29-1, with 8 bases that match TRBD1. Per germline, CDR1 SQVTM and CDR2 ANQGSEA. V lost 6 bases and J lost 7; bases outside the gene matches: 7. This CDR3 region has 12 residues. The CDR3 nucleotides read TGCAGCGTGGGAGGACAGGGTAATGAAGCTTTCTTT. Its translation: CSVGGQGNEAFF.

This clone was seen a handful of times. This specimen includes other DNA sequences encoding the same CDR3. The genes are TRBV7-9 and TRBJ1-4; D is unclear. Trimming took off 6 bases at V and 2 bases at J, with 10 bases between the two ends. From germline, CDR1 is SEHNR and CDR2 FQNEAQ (reference sequence). This CDR3 is built from 14 residues. CDR3 nucleotide sequence: TGTGCCAGCAGGGCGGAAGGCACTAATGAAAAACTGTTTTTT. This codes for CASRAEGTNEKLFF.

The chain carries TRBV29-1 and TRBJ2-5; D remains ambiguous. The J call may be wrong; the DNA end is better matched by TRBJ2-7. CDR1 and CDR2 (germline): SQVTM, ANQGSEA. The CDR3 has 12 residues. As DNA, the CDR3 is TGCAGCGTTGATCTGACCGCGAACGAGCAGTACTTC. Residues: CSVDLTANEQYF.

The CDR3 DNA reads as TGTGCCAGCAGTCAGCCGGGAGCTGCGGTGTACTTC. Its translation: CASSQPGAAVYF. This chain uses TRBV9 with TRBJ2-7; a possible D gene is TRBD2 (6 bases). Trimming stripped 5 bases from V and 12 bases from J, with 18 bases between. Per germline, CDR1 SGDLS and CDR2 YYNGEE. The CDR3 is made up of 12 amino acids. Complete variable domain (other parts from reference TRBV9 and TRBJ2-7): DSGVTQTPKHLITATGQRVTLRCSPRSGDLSVYWYQQSLDQGLQFLIQYYNGEERAKGNILERFSAQQFPDLHSELNLSSLELGDSALYFCASSQPGAAVYFGPGTRLTVT.

This clone was picked up a small number of times. At one of its ends the junction is not consistent with the germline gene, which may arise from a read error. The genes are TRBV5-1 and TRBJ2-1; the D call may be TRBD1 or TRBD2 (5 bases each). This CDR3 is built from 15 residues. In germline, CDR1 is SGHRS, CDR2 YFSETQ. The CDR3 loop reads CASSSSGDPVNGQFF. The CDR3 DNA follows: TGCGCCAGCAGCTCCTCCGGGGACCCGGTCAATGGGCAGTTCTTC.

The J gene is TRBJ2-7, the V gene TRBV5-1; TRBD2 agrees at 7 bases. J gave up 3 bases and V 7 bases, and 7 bases lay outside the gene matches. The CDR3 runs 13 residues. CDR1 and CDR2 from the germline V gene are SGHRS and YFSETQ. The CDR3 reads CASSRGESYEQYF. The CDR3 DNA reads TGCGCCAGCTCACGGGGGGAGAGCTACGAGCAGTACTTC.

The chain uses TRBV7-9 and TRBJ2-7; D is ambiguous. CDR1 SEHNR and CDR2 FQNEAQ come from the germline V gene (reference sequence). The CDR3 consists of 12 residues. V gave up 7 bases and J gave up 5 bases, with 12 bases separating them. CDR3 bases: TGTGCCAGCACCCCATTCGTCGACGAGCAGTACTTC. The encoded protein is CASTPFVDEQYF.

The rearrangement joins TRBV18 to TRBJ1-4, with 8 bases identical to TRBD1. Looked up from germline, CDR1 is KGHSH and CDR2 is LQKENI. After removal of 3 bases from V and 7 bases from J, the junction contained 4 bases not matched to a gene. CDR3 size: 14 residues. In nucleotides, the CDR3 is TGTGCCAGCTCACCTGACAGGGGAACTGAAAAACTGTTTTTT. Encoded protein: CASSPDRGTEKLFF.

J is TRBJ2-7 and V is TRBV4-3; no clear D. With 0 bases removed from V and 0 bases from J, the gap between germline ends came to 15 bases. The germline V gene encodes CDR1 LGHNA and CDR2 YSLEER. The CDR3 has 17 amino acids. The CDR3 DNA follows: TGCGCCAGCAGCCAAGATATTAGGCAGGAGCTCTCCTACGAGCAGTACTTC. Protein sequence: CASSQDIRQELSYEQYF.

This chain joins TRBV7-2 and TRBJ2-1; 8 bases align to TRBD2. Germline V gene data show CDR1 as SGHTA and CDR2 as FQGNSA. V shed 3 bases, J shed 0 bases, and the junction held 4 bases outside the gene matches. CDR3 length: 16 amino acids. The CDR3 DNA reads as TGTGCCAGCAGCTTTAGCGGGATGAGCTCCTACAATGAGCAGTTCTTC. Residues: CASSFSGMSSYNEQFF.

This clone was seen only a few times. V and J are TRBV4-2 and TRBJ2-4; no firm D call. Germline CDR1 and CDR2: LGHNA and YNFKEQ. V was pared by 0 bases and J by 5 bases, with 5 bases between. The CDR3 has 13 amino acids. The chain's CDR3 is CASSQDRQNIQYF. The CDR3 DNA is TGTGCCAGCAGCCAAGATCGGCAAAACATTCAGTACTTC.

The V gene is TRBV18, the J gene TRBJ2-5, with TRBD2 identical over 7 bases. Losses at the gene ends were 5 bases for V and 2 bases for J; bases not matched to a gene: 8. Germline V gives CDR1 KGHSH, CDR2 LQKENI. The CDR3 loop spans 15 amino acids. Here the CDR3 reads CASSGNMGGQETQYF. In DNA form, the CDR3 reads TGTGCCAGCTCAGGAAACATGGGAGGGCAAGAGACCCAGTACTTC.

The rearrangement uses TRBV10-3 and TRBJ1-6; D unresolved. The CDR3 runs to 15 residues. Germline CDR1 is ENHRY and CDR2 is SYGVKD. With 3 bases removed from V and 2 bases from J, the gap between germline ends came to 8 bases. DNA of the CDR3: TGTGCCATCAGTGAACGAATCCCCTATAATTCACCCCTCCACTTT. Encoded protein: CAISERIPYNSPLHF.

The chain carries TRBV7-6 and TRBJ1-5; TRBD1 matches at 7 bases. The germline V gene has CDR1 SGHVS and CDR2 FNYEAQ. Trimming removed 1 base from V and 5 bases from J; junction bases left unmatched: 2. The CDR3 spans 14 residues. Here the CDR3 DNA reads TGTGCCAGCAGCTTAGTTCAGGGGGATCAGCCCCAGCATTTT. Translating gives CASSLVQGDQPQHF.

V gene TRBV7-2 combines with J gene TRBJ1-2; maybe TRBD1 (5 bases). Germline V gene sequence: CDR1 SGHTA, CDR2 FQGNSA. This CDR3 is 13 amino acids long. V was pared by 6 bases and J by 1 base, with 9 bases between. The CDR3 DNA is TGTGCCAGCAGGGGGCGTGGTAACTATGGCTACACCTTC. Its protein is CASRGRGNYGYTF.

This chain joins TRBV18 and TRBJ2-7, with 7 bases identical to TRBD1. Looked up from germline, CDR1 is KGHSH and CDR2 is LQKENI. J lost 5 bases, V lost 4 bases, and 11 bases had no gene match. The CDR3 extends over 15 amino acids. CDR3 region: CASSHATGLFHEQYF. The CDR3, as DNA: TGTGCCAGCTCACACGCGACAGGGTTGTTCCACGAGCAGTACTTC.

This clone was seen a single time. The genes are TRBV28 and TRBJ2-7, with D perhaps TRBD1 (5 bases). CDR3 length: 14 residues. Germline V CDR1 and CDR2: MDHEN, SYDVKM. V was shortened by 2 bases and J by 2 bases, with 10 bases between the two germline ends. CDR3 amino acids: CASSLGQGPYEQYF. Here the CDR3 DNA reads TGTGCCAGCAGTTTAGGGCAGGGCCCCTACGAGCAGTACTTC.

The chain joins TRBV5-1 to TRBJ2-7; 10 bases fit TRBD2. Germline V gene data show CDR1 as SGHRS and CDR2 as YFSETQ. The CDR3 is 16 amino acids. V was pared by 0 bases and J by 2 bases, with 5 bases of the junction left unmatched. This CDR3 is CASSLGRTSGTYEQYF. The CDR3 nucleotides are TGCGCCAGCAGCTTGGGAAGGACTAGCGGCACCTACGAGCAGTACTTC.

The J gene is TRBJ1-1, the V gene TRBV7-2; 7 nucleotides line up with TRBD1. Germline V gives CDR1 SGHTA, CDR2 FQGNSA. The CDR3 loop spans 14 amino acids. The V gene end was trimmed by 4 bases and the J gene end by 1 base; junction bases not matched to a gene: 3. The CDR3 DNA is TGTGCCAGCAGCTATAGGACAGGGAACACTGAAGCTTTCTTT. Amino acid sequence: CASSYRTGNTEAFF.

The rearrangement links TRBV7-2 to TRBJ1-1; no clear D. V lost 6 bases and J 5 bases, leaving 10 bases between the germline ends. The CDR3 totals 12 residues. CDR1 is SGHTA, CDR2 FQGNSA, per germline. The CDR3: CASRPDQTEAFF. The CDR3 DNA reads as TGTGCCAGCAGACCAGACCAGACTGAAGCTTTCTTT.

This clone was observed a handful of times. This sequence joins TRBV27 and TRBJ1-2; TRBD1 is a possible D gene (6 bases). V lost 8 bases, J lost 3 bases, and 19 bases lay in between. Germline loops: CDR1 MNHEY, CDR2 SMNVEV (reference sequence). This CDR3 region has 15 residues. The CDR3 sequence: CASRMDSGPYYGYTF. CDR3 DNA sequence: TGTGCCAGCCGGATGGACAGCGGTCCATACTATGGCTACACCTTC.

The chain joins TRBV9 to TRBJ2-2, with 7 nucleotides matching TRBD2. V shed 1 base, J shed 4 bases, and the junction held 7 bases outside the gene matches. Germline CDR1 and CDR2: SGDLS and YYNGEE. The CDR3 extends over 16 amino acids. The CDR3 is CASSVRREMGTGELFF. DNA for the CDR3: TGTGCCAGCAGCGTACGGCGGGAGATGGGCACCGGGGAGCTGTTTTTT. Drawing the rest from reference TRBV9 and TRBJ2-2, the complete variable domain is DSGVTQTPKHLITATGQRVTLRCSPRSGDLSVYWYQQSLDQGLQFLIQYYNGEERAKGNILERFSAQQFPDLHSELNLSSLELGDSALYFCASSVRREMGTGELFFGEGSRLTVL.

The rearrangement joins TRBV20-1 to TRBJ2-5; 7 bases fit TRBD1. The length of the CDR3 is 11 residues. Per the germline V gene, CDR1 is DFQATT and CDR2 is SNEGSKA (reference sequence). Here the CDR3 DNA reads TGCAGCCGACAGGGCCAAGAGACCCAGTACTTC. It specifies CSRQGQETQYF.